What follows describes a single TCR beta chain. Germline CDR1 and CDR2: MNHEY and SVGEGT. V was pared by 0 bases and J by 2 bases, with 2 bases of the junction left unmatched. This CDR3 is built from 17 residues. This sample stems from a study of T cells in Graves' hyperthyroidism and ophthalmopathy. The CDR3 regions of TCR beta were amplified from RNA transcripts. Primed by the HTBI set, a first-round RT-PCR was run on the TCR CDR3. Each CDR3 protein is one row after TCRdb ran MiXCR on the multiplex PCR reads. The repertoire consists of approximately 300,000 distinct CDR3 sequences, with around 20% occurring once and the leading ten covering about 40%.

V and J are TRBV6-2 or TRBV6-3 and TRBJ2-1; TRBD2 matches 12 bases. The sequence was collected from a man aged 45-65 years with Graves' ophthalmopathy. Input material: blood. CDR3 residues: CASSYSRLAGAYNEQFF. CDR3 bases: TGTGCCAGCAGTTACTCAAGACTAGCGGGAGCCTACAATGAGCAGTTCTTC.